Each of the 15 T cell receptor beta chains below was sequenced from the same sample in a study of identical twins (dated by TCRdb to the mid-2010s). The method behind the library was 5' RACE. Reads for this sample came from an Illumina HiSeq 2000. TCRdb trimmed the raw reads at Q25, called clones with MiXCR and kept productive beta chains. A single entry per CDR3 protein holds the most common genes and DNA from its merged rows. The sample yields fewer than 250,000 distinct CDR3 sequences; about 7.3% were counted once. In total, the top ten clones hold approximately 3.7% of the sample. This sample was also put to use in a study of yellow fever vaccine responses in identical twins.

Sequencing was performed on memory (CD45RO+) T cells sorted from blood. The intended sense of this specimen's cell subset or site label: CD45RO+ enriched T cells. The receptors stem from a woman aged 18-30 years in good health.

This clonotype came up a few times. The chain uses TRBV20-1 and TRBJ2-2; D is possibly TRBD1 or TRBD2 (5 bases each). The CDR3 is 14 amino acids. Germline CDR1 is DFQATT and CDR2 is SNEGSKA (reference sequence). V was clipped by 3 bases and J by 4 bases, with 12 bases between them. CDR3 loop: CSASKGPGTGELFF. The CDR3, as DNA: TGCAGTGCTAGTAAGGGACCAGGCACCGGGGAGCTGTTTTTT.

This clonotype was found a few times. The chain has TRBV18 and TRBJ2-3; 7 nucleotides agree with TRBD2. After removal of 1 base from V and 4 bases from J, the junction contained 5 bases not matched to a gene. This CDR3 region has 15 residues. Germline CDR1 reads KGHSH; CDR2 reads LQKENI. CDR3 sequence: CASSPQRGGADTQYF. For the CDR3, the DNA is TGTGCCAGCTCACCACAGCGGGGAGGAGCAGATACGCAGTATTTT.

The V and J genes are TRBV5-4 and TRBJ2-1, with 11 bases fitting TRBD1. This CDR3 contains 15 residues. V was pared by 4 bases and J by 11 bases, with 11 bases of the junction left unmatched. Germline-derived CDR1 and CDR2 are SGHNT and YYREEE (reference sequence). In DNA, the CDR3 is TGTGCCAGCAGCCTGGGTGGACAGGGGGCGTTTAAGCAGTTCTTC. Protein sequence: CASSLGGQGAFKQFF.

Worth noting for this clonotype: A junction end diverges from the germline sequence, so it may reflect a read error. Written as DNA, the CDR3 is TGTGTCACCAGTGATTCGTCCGCCTCTGGGGCCAACGTCCTGACTTTC. Encoded protein: CVTSDSSASGANVLTF. This chain connects TRBV24-1 to TRBJ2-6; D ambiguous. Germline CDR1 and CDR2: KGHDR and SFDVKD. CDR3 size: 16 residues.

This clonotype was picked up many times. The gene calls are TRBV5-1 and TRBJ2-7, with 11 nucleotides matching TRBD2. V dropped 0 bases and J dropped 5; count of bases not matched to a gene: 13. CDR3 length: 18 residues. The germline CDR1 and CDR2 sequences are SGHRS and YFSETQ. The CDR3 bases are TGCGCCAGCAGCTTGGCCCCGGGACTAGCGGCCCTTAGTAACGAGCAGTACTTC. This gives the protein CASSLAPGLAALSNEQYF.

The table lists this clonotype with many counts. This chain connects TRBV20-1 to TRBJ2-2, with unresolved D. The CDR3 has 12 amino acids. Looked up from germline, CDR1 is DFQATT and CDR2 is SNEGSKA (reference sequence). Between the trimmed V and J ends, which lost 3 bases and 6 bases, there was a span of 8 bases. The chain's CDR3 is CSARKGPGELFF. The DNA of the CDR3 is TGCAGTGCTAGGAAAGGTCCCGGGGAGCTGTTTTTT.

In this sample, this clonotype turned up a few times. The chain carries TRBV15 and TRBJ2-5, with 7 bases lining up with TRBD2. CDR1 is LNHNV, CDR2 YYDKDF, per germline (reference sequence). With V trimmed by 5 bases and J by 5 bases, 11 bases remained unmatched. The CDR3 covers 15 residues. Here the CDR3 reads CATSGLGGGWETQYF. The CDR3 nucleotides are TGTGCCACCAGCGGTCTGGGCGGGGGTTGGGAGACCCAGTACTTC.

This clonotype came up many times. This CDR3 reads CASSLTGDTQYF. Here the CDR3 DNA reads TGTGCCAGCAGCCTGACAGGAGATACGCAGTATTTT. The chain has TRBV6-6 and TRBJ2-3, with D perhaps TRBD1 (6 bases). V lost 6 bases and J 5 bases, leaving 9 bases between the germline ends. This CDR3 has 12 amino acids. Germline V gene sequence: CDR1 MNHNY, CDR2 SVGAGI (reference sequence).

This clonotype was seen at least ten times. CDR3 DNA: TGTGCCAGCAGCTTAGCTACAAACAATCAGCCCCAGCATTTT. This translates into CASSLATNNQPQHF. The chain joins TRBV7-8 to TRBJ1-5; D remains unclear. The CDR3 is made up of 14 amino acids. Germline loops: CDR1 SGHVS, CDR2 FQNEAQ. Trimming pared 0 bases from V and 3 bases from J, leaving 6 bases between.

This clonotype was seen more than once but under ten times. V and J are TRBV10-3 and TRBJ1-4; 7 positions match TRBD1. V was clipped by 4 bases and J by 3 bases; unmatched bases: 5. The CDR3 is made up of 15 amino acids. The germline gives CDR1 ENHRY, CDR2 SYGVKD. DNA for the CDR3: TGTGCCATCAGTGCAGGGGGGAGCTCTAATGAAAAACTGTTTTTT. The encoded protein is CAISAGGSSNEKLFF.

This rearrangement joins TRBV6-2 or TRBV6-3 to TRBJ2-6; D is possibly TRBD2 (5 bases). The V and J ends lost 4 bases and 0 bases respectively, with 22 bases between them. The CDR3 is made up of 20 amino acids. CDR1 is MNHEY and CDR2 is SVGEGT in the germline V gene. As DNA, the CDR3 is TGTGCCAGCAGTTCCCCCCCTGGGAGCCCCTCACCCTCTGGGGCCAACGTCCTGACTTTC. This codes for CASSSPPGSPSPSGANVLTF.

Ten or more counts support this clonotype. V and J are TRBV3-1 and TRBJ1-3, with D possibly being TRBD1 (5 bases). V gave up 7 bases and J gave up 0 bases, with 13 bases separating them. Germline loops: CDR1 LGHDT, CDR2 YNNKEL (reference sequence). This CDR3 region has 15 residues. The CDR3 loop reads CASTGDRHSGNTIYF. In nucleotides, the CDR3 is TGTGCCAGCACCGGTGACAGACACTCTGGAAACACCATATATTTT.

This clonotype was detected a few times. This CDR3 reads CASSLTGTHEQYF. The DNA of the CDR3 is TGTGCCAGCAGCTTAACAGGGACCCACGAGCAGTACTTC. V gene TRBV7-3 combines with J gene TRBJ2-7, with D tentatively TRBD1 or TRBD2 (5 bases each). The CDR3 has 13 amino acids. The V end lost 0 bases, the J end lost 5 bases, and 8 bases lay between the germline ends. Germline V gene lookup returns CDR1 SGHTA and CDR2 FQGTGA.

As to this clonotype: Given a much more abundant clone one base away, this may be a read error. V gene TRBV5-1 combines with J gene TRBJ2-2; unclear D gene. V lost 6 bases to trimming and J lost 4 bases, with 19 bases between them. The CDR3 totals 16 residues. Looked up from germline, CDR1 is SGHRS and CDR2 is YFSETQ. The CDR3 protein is CASISSLSTVTGELFF. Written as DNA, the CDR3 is TGCGCCAGCATCTCCAGCCTTTCCACGGTCACCGGGGAGCTGTTTTTT. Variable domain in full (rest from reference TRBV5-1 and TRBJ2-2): KAGVTQTPRYLIKTRGQQVTLSCSPISGHRSVSWYQQTPGQGLQFLFEYFSETQRNKGNFPGRFSGRQFSNSRSEMNVSTLELGDSALYLCASISSLSTVTGELFFGEGSRLTVL.

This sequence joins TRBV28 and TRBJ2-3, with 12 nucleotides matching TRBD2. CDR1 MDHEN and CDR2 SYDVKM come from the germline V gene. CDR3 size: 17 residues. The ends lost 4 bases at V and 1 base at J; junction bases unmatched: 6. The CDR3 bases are TGTGCCAGCAGTTGGACTAGCGGGATCGGGGGCACAGATACGCAGTATTTT. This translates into CASSWTSGIGGTDTQYF.